A selection of T cell receptor beta chains follows, all from one sample in a study of blood T cell repertoires in COVID-19. Generated by immunoSEQ multiplex PCR, the TCRdb table keeps only in-frame clones and is missing some. The data hold around 200,000 clones, with 85% observed a single time. Material: PBMCs or T cells enriched from blood (not recorded which). All receptors derive from a man aged 40-49 years who had recovered from COVID-19. Each CDR3 is given without its conserved first and last residue. A D gene is named only where the DNA matches it firmly. Size is omitted from some rows. Given values are once, few, many or a class for expanded clones.

d_call: TRBD1
v_call: TRBV6-6
clone_size: -
cdr3_aa: ASSHTGTGTNTGELF

d_call: -
v_call: TRBV7-2
clone_size: -
cdr3_aa: ASSLSRGSRETQY

d_call: -
v_call: TRBV11-1
clone_size: -
cdr3_aa: ASSSGSTRNTEAF

d_call: -
v_call: TRBV7-2
clone_size: -
cdr3_aa: ASSLEGAGTYNEQF

d_call: TRBD1
v_call: TRBV6-5
clone_size: -
cdr3_aa: ASRLQGAAGYT

d_call: -
v_call: TRBV7-2
clone_size: -
cdr3_aa: ASSVALSTDTQY

d_call: -
v_call: TRBV5-1
clone_size: few
cdr3_aa: ASSLLVAGSSGNTIY

d_call: TRBD2
v_call: TRBV4-2
clone_size: -
cdr3_aa: ASSQEITSGSHEQF

d_call: -
v_call: TRBV30
clone_size: -
cdr3_aa: AWSVRVNTEAF

d_call: TRBD1
v_call: TRBV7-2
clone_size: few
cdr3_aa: ASSVTDRGEAF

d_call: -
v_call: TRBV18
clone_size: -
cdr3_aa: ASSNSGISSSYNEQF

d_call: TRBD2
v_call: TRBV5-6
clone_size: -
cdr3_aa: ASSRSGSDDEQY

d_call: -
v_call: TRBV7-9
clone_size: -
cdr3_aa: ASSNSGQRNTGELF

d_call: -
v_call: TRBV28
clone_size: -
cdr3_aa: ASSLRGYGYT

d_call: TRBD2
v_call: TRBV7-2
clone_size: -
cdr3_aa: ASSFTAGNYEQY

d_call: -
v_call: TRBV19
clone_size: -
cdr3_aa: ASSLRRVVRNEKLF

d_call: TRBD2
v_call: TRBV6-5
clone_size: -
cdr3_aa: ASSFTGTSSYEQY

d_call: TRBD1
v_call: TRBV9
clone_size: -
cdr3_aa: ASSVGDRGYGYT

d_call: TRBD2
v_call: TRBV12-5
clone_size: -
cdr3_aa: ASGLVLGSGIGETQY

d_call: -
v_call: TRBV5-1
clone_size: -
cdr3_aa: ASSLWGEETQY

d_call: -
v_call: TRBV6-5
clone_size: -
cdr3_aa: ASTGRSNSPLH

d_call: TRBD1
v_call: TRBV5-1
clone_size: -
cdr3_aa: ASRGNRGAYEQY

d_call: TRBD2
v_call: TRBV10-3
clone_size: -
cdr3_aa: ATLGTSGIGGELF

d_call: -
v_call: TRBV12-5
clone_size: once
cdr3_aa: ASGLVLTPTSTDTQY

d_call: -
v_call: TRBV18
clone_size: -
cdr3_aa: ASSPSGLTYEQY

d_call: -
v_call: TRBV6-5
clone_size: -
cdr3_aa: ASIMGGTDEQF

d_call: -
v_call: TRBV6-5
clone_size: few
cdr3_aa: ASTQRTQGTEAF

d_call: -
v_call: TRBV10-1
clone_size: few
cdr3_aa: ASSEFGNSPLH

d_call: -
v_call: TRBV7-8
clone_size: -
cdr3_aa: ASMLQGRAQGEQY

d_call: -
v_call: TRBV12-5
clone_size: -
cdr3_aa: ASGLALGSGRYNEQF

d_call: TRBD1
v_call: TRBV4-1
clone_size: -
cdr3_aa: ASSQGGLTGAHYEQY

d_call: TRBD2
v_call: TRBV29-1
clone_size: once
cdr3_aa: SVGGLAGNEQF

d_call: -
v_call: TRBV7-3
clone_size: -
cdr3_aa: ASSLDSDYEQY